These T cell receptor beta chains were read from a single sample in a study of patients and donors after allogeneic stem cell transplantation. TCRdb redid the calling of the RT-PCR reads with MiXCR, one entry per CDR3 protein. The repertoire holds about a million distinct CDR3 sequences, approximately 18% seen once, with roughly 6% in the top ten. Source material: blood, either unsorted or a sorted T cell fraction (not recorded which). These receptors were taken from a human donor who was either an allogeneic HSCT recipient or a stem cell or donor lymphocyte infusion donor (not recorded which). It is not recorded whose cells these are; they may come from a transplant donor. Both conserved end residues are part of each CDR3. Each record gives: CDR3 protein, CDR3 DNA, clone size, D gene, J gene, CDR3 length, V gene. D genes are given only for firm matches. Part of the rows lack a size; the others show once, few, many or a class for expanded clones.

cdr3_aa: CASSLEASFIDTQYF; cdr3_nt: TGCGCCAGCAGCTTGGAGGCTAGCTTCATCGATACGCAGTATTTT; clone_size: few; d_call: NA; j_call: TRBJ2-3; cdr3_length: 15; v_call: TRBV5-1
cdr3_aa: CASKPGQGHGELFF; cdr3_nt: TGTGCCTCCAAACCGGGACAGGGGCACGGGGAGCTGTTTTTT; clone_size: NA; d_call: TRBD1; j_call: TRBJ2-2; cdr3_length: 14; v_call: TRBV12-3/TRBV12-4
cdr3_aa: CASSPRTRANEQFF; cdr3_nt: TGTGCCAGCAGTCCGCGGACTAGGGCCAATGAGCAGTTCTTC; clone_size: NA; d_call: TRBD2; j_call: TRBJ2-1; cdr3_length: 14; v_call: TRBV12-3/TRBV12-4
cdr3_aa: CASSLIMPPSLYSSYNSPLHF; cdr3_nt: TGCGCCAGCAGCCTCATAATGCCTCCATCACTTTATAGCTCCTATAATTCACCCCTCCACTTT; clone_size: NA; d_call: NA; j_call: TRBJ1-6; cdr3_length: 21; v_call: TRBV4-1
cdr3_aa: CASRESGTIQETQYF; cdr3_nt: TGTGCCAGCAGGGAATCCGGGACAATACAAGAGACCCAGTACTTC; clone_size: NA; d_call: NA; j_call: TRBJ2-5; cdr3_length: 15; v_call: TRBV6-1
cdr3_aa: CASSKQGLEQPQHF; cdr3_nt: TGTGCCAGCAGTAAGCAGGGGCTAGAGCAGCCCCAGCATTTT; clone_size: NA; d_call: NA; j_call: TRBJ1-5; cdr3_length: 14; v_call: TRBV6-1
cdr3_aa: CASRPRFGDTQYF; cdr3_nt: TGTGCCAGCAGACCAAGATTTGGGGATACGCAGTATTTT; clone_size: many; d_call: NA; j_call: TRBJ2-3; cdr3_length: 13; v_call: TRBV12-3/TRBV12-4
cdr3_aa: CASSVGVQRKTGELFF; cdr3_nt: TGTGCCAGCAGCGTAGGGGTCCAGCGGAAAACCGGGGAGCTGTTTTTT; clone_size: few; d_call: NA; j_call: TRBJ2-2; cdr3_length: 16; v_call: TRBV9
cdr3_aa: CSARVFQGVSSYNEQFF; cdr3_nt: TGCAGTGCTAGAGTCTTCCAGGGGGTCAGCTCCTACAATGAGCAGTTCTTC; clone_size: NA; d_call: TRBD1; j_call: TRBJ2-1; cdr3_length: 17; v_call: TRBV20-1
cdr3_aa: CASSQAGWPGQKDNEQFF; cdr3_nt: TGCGCCAGCAGCCAAGCGGGTTGGCCGGGACAGAAGGACAATGAGCAGTTCTTC; clone_size: few; d_call: TRBD1; j_call: TRBJ2-1; cdr3_length: 18; v_call: TRBV4-1
cdr3_aa: CASSRTTGLSNTGELFF; cdr3_nt: TGTGCCAGCAGCCGGACTACCGGACTGTCGAACACCGGGGAGCTGTTTTTT; clone_size: few; d_call: NA; j_call: TRBJ2-2; cdr3_length: 17; v_call: TRBV3-1
cdr3_aa: CASSLQKRLRGRNEQFF; cdr3_nt: TGTGCCAGCAGCTTGCAGAAAAGGTTGAGAGGGCGCAATGAGCAGTTCTTC; clone_size: NA; d_call: NA; j_call: TRBJ2-1; cdr3_length: 17; v_call: TRBV7-3
cdr3_aa: CASSQDLLAGVGELFF; cdr3_nt: TGTGCCAGCAGCCAAGATCTGCTAGCGGGGGTCGGGGAGCTGTTTTTT; clone_size: many; d_call: TRBD2; j_call: TRBJ2-2; cdr3_length: 16; v_call: TRBV3-1
cdr3_aa: CSVDMTSGRVNEQFF; cdr3_nt: TGCAGTGTTGATATGACTAGCGGGAGGGTCAATGAGCAGTTCTTC; clone_size: NA; d_call: TRBD2; j_call: TRBJ2-1; cdr3_length: 15; v_call: TRBV20-1
cdr3_aa: CASSPQGQYNSPLHF; cdr3_nt: TGTGCCAGCAGTCCTCAGGGACAGTATAATTCACCCCTCCACTTT; clone_size: NA; d_call: TRBD1; j_call: TRBJ1-6; cdr3_length: 15; v_call: TRBV12-3/TRBV12-4
cdr3_aa: CSARDWDSSQSSYNEQFF; cdr3_nt: TGCAGTGCTAGAGACTGGGACTCTTCCCAATCCTCTTACAATGAGCAGTTCTTC; clone_size: once; d_call: NA; j_call: TRBJ2-1; cdr3_length: 18; v_call: TRBV20-1
cdr3_aa: CASSLALSGGYQETQYF; cdr3_nt: TGTGCCAGCAGCTTAGCGCTAAGTGGCGGCTACCAAGAGACCCAGTACTTC; clone_size: NA; d_call: NA; j_call: TRBJ2-5; cdr3_length: 17; v_call: TRBV7-9
cdr3_aa: CASSYFSGGPTDTQYF; cdr3_nt: TGTGCCAGCAGTTACTTTAGCGGGGGGCCCACAGATACGCAGTATTTT; clone_size: few; d_call: TRBD2; j_call: TRBJ2-3; cdr3_length: 16; v_call: TRBV28
cdr3_aa: CATSVRGPGNTIYF; cdr3_nt: TGTGCCACCAGCGTCAGGGGGCCTGGAAACACCATATATTTT; clone_size: NA; d_call: TRBD1; j_call: TRBJ1-3; cdr3_length: 14; v_call: TRBV15
cdr3_aa: CAISDRGTIGYTF; cdr3_nt: TGTGCCATCAGTGATCGAGGGACTATTGGCTACACCTTC; clone_size: NA; d_call: NA; j_call: TRBJ1-2; cdr3_length: 13; v_call: TRBV10-3
cdr3_aa: CASRSGVRFF; cdr3_nt: TGTGCCAGCAGGTCTGGGGTACGGTTCTTC; clone_size: few; d_call: NA; j_call: TRBJ2-1; cdr3_length: 10; v_call: TRBV2
cdr3_aa: CASSTFAGSYEQYF; cdr3_nt: TGTGCCAGCAGTACCTTTGCGGGGAGCTACGAGCAGTACTTC; clone_size: few; d_call: NA; j_call: TRBJ2-7; cdr3_length: 14; v_call: TRBV6-1
cdr3_aa: CASSPYRDSHTEAFF; cdr3_nt: TGTGCCAGCAGCCCGTACCGGGACAGTCACACTGAAGCTTTCTTT; clone_size: NA; d_call: TRBD1; j_call: TRBJ1-1; cdr3_length: 15; v_call: TRBV7-9